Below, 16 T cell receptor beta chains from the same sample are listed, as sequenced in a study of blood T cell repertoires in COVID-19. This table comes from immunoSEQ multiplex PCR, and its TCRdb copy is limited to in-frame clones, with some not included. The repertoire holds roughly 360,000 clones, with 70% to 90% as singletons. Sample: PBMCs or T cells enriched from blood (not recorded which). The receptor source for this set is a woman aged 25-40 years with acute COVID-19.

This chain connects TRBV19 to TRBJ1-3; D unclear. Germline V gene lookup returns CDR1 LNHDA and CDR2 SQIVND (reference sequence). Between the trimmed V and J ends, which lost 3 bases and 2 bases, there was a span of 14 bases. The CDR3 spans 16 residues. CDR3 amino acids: CASSILSGSPGNTIYF. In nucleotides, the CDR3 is TGTGCCAGTAGTATCCTCTCGGGGAGCCCTGGAAACACCATATATTTT.

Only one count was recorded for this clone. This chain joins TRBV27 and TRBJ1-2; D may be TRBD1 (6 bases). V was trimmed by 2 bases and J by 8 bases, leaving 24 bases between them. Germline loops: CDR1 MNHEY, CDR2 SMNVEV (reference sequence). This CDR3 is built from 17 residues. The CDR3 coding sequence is TGTGCCAGCAGTTTAGTTTCCCCGATCAGGGGTGGAGGCGGCTACACCTTC. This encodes CASSLVSPIRGGGGYTF.

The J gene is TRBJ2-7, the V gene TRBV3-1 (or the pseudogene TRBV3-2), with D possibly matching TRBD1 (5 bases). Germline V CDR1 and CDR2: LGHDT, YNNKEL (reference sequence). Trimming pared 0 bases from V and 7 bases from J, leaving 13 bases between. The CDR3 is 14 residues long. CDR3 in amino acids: CASSQDRARWEQYF. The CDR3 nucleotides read TGTGCCAGCAGCCAAGACAGGGCCAGGTGGGAGCAGTACTTC.

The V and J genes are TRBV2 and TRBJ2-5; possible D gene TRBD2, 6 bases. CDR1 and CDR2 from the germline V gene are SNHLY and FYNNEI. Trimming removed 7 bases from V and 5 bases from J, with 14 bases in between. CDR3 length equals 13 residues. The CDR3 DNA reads TGTGCCAGCAACTCTGGGCTAGCGGAGACCCAGTACTTC. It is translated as CASNSGLAETQYF. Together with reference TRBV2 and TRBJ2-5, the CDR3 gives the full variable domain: EPEVTQTPSHQVTQMGQEVILRCVPISNHLYFYWYRQILGQKVEFLVSFYNNEISEKSEIFDDQFSVERPDGSNFTLKIRSTKLEDSAMYFCASNSGLAETQYFGPGTRLLVL.

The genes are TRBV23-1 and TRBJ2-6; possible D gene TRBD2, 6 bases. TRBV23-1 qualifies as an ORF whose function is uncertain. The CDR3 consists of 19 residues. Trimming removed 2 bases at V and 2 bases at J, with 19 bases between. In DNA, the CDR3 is TGCGCCAGCAGTCAACCCTCCCGGGGGAAAAGGGCTGGGGCCAACGTCCTGACTTTC. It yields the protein CASSQPSRGKRAGANVLTF.

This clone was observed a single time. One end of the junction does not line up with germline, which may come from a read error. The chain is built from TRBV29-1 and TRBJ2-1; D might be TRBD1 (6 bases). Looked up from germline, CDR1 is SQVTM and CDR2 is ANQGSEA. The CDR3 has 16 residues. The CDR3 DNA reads TGCAGCGTCGAAGGGCCAGGGGCTAACGACGGTTATGAGCAGTTCTTC. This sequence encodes CSVEGPGANDGYEQFF.

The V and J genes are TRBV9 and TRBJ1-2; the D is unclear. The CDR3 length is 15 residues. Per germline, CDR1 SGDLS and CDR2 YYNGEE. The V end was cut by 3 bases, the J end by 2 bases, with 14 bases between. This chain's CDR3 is CASSAFSGSNYGYTF. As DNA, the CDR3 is TGTGCCAGCAGCGCTTTCTCCGGGAGCAACTATGGCTACACCTTC.

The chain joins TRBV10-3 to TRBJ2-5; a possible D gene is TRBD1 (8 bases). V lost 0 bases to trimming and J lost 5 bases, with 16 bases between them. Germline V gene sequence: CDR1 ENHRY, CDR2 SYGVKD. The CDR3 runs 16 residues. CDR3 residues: CAISESKGQGGETQYF. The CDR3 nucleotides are TGTGCCATCAGTGAGTCTAAAGGACAGGGAGGGGAGACCCAGTACTTC.

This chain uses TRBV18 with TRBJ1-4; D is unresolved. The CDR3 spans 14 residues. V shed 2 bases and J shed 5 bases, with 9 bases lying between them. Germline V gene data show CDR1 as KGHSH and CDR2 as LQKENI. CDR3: CASSPSGRNEKLFF. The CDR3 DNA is TGTGCCAGCTCACCATCGGGTAGGAATGAAAAACTGTTTTTT.

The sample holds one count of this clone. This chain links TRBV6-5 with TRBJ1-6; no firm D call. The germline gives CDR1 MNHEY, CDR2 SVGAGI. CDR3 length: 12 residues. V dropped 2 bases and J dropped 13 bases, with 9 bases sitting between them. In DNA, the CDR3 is TGTGCCAGCAGTTACGGCGGATCTCCCCTCCACTTT. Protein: CASSYGGSPLHF.

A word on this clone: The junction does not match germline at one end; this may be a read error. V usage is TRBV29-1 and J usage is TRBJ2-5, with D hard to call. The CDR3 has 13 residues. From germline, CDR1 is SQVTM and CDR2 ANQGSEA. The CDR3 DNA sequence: TGCAGCATTGAAGGCACCTTGAGGGAGACCCAGTACTTC. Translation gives CSIEGTLRETQYF. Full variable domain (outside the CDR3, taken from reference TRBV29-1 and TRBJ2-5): SAVISQKPSRDICQRGTSLTIQCQVDSQVTMMFWYRQQPGQSLTLIATANQGSEATYESGFVIDKFPISRPNLTFSTLTVSNMSPEDSSIYLCSIEGTLRETQYFGPGTRLLVL.

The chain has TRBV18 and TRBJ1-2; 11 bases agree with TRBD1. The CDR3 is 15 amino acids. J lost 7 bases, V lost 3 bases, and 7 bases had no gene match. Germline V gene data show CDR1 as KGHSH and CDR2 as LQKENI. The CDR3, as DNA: TGTGCCAGCTCACCGCGGACAGGGGGCTGGGGTGGCTACACCTTC. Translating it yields CASSPRTGGWGGYTF.

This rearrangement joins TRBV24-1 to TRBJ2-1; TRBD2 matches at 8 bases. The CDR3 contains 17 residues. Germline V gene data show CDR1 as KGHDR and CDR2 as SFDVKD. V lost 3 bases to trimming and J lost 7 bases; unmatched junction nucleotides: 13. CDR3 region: CATSDTASAGGKNEQFF. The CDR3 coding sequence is TGTGCCACCAGTGATACCGCCAGTGCGGGGGGCAAAAATGAGCAGTTCTTC.

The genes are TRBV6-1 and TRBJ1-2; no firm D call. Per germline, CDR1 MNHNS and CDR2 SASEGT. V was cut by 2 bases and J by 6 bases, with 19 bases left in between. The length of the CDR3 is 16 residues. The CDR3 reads CASSEWVREGGDGYTF. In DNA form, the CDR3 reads TGTGCCAGCAGTGAATGGGTGAGGGAGGGCGGTGATGGCTACACCTTC.

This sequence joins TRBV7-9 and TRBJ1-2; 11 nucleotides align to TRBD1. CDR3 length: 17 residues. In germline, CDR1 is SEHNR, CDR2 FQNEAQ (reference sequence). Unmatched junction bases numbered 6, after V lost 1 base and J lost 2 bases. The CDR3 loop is CASSLGSWTGGNYGYTF. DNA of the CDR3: TGTGCCAGCAGCTTAGGAAGTTGGACAGGGGGCAACTATGGCTACACCTTC.

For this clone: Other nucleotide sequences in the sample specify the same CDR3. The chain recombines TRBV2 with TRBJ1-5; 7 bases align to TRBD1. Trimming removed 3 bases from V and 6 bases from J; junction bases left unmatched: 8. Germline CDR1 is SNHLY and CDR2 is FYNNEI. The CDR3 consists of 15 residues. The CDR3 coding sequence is TGTGCCAGCAGTGAGCGGACAGGATTAGGTCAGCCCCAGCATTTT. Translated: CASSERTGLGQPQHF.